A single sample is the source of the 27 T cell receptor beta chains below, sequenced in a study of T-cell reconstitution after alpha-beta-depleted transplantation in children (dated by TCRdb to the mid-2010s). Receptor libraries were prepared by PCR. Sequencing used an Illumina HiSeq 2500. Molecular barcoding was employed in the preparation of TCR libraries, with unique molecular identifiers being used to normalize TCRbeta repertoire quantification. Using fastp at Q25 and MiXCR, TCRdb reprocessed the public reads and kept productive beta chains. Rows matching on CDR3 protein sequence are summarized as one entry with the most common DNA and genes. Recorded for this sample are 700,000 to 950,000 distinct CDR3 sequences; roughly 15% of them occurred a single time. Roughly 5% of the sample lies in the top ten. This specimen's treatment or condition label, interpreted: allogeneic hematopoietic cell transplantation with graft depleted of TCRalphabeta T cells and CD19 B cells.

This material consisted of PBMCs, mostly from graft donor cells, taken 360 days after TCRalphabeta/CD19-depleted stem cell transplant. These receptors were collected from a male patient between 10 and 17 years old who had a stem cell transplant for acute lymphoblastic leukemia, so the T cells may come from the graft donor.

The gene calls are TRBV7-8 and TRBJ2-1; a possible D gene is TRBD2 (5 bases). The CDR3 runs to 16 residues. In germline, CDR1 is SGHVS, CDR2 FQNEAQ. Trimming cost V 2 bases and J 10 bases, with 21 bases left between them. CDR3 protein: CASSLHIRLAISEQFF. As DNA, the CDR3 is TGTGCCAGCAGCTTACATATACGGCTAGCAATTTCGGAGCAGTTCTTC.

The rearrangement joins TRBV29-1 to TRBJ2-2, with D possibly matching TRBD1 (5 bases). Germline values: CDR1 SQVTM, CDR2 ANQGSEA. The CDR3 is 13 residues long. V was pared by 1 base and J by 7 bases, with 10 bases between. The CDR3 DNA follows: TGCAGCGTTGAAGGGGTAGGGGTCGGGGAGCTGTTTTTT. This encodes CSVEGVGVGELFF.

V is TRBV6-1 and J is TRBJ2-2; D is perhaps TRBD2 (6 bases). The V gene's germline CDR1 is MNHNS and CDR2 SASEGT. The CDR3 is made up of 15 amino acids. V was clipped by 7 bases and J by 8 bases, with 20 bases between them. CDR3 nucleotide sequence: TGTGCCAGCACCTCCCGGAGGGGCTTGGGGGGGGAGCTGTTTTTT. It yields the protein CASTSRRGLGGELFF.

Many counts were recorded for this clonotype. V is TRBV5-1 and J is TRBJ1-2, with D hard to call. This CDR3 is built from 13 residues. V lost 4 bases and J 2 bases, leaving 9 bases between the germline ends. The germline V gene has CDR1 SGHRS and CDR2 YFSETQ. CDR3 nucleotide sequence: TGCGCCAGCAGCCTTTCGTCCAACTATGGCTACACCTTC. It translates to CASSLSSNYGYTF.

This rearrangement joins TRBV2 to TRBJ2-3, with a tentative D call TRBD2 (5 bases). The CDR3 is 16 residues long. Germline V gives CDR1 SNHLY, CDR2 FYNNEI. V dropped 10 bases and J dropped 0 bases, with 20 bases sitting between them. CDR3 in amino acids: CAITMRAAASTDTQYF. The CDR3 DNA is TGTGCCATTACTATGAGGGCGGCGGCTAGCACAGATACGCAGTATTTT.

The V and J genes are TRBV5-1 and TRBJ2-7; 10 nucleotides line up with TRBD2. CDR1 and CDR2 (germline): SGHRS, YFSETQ. J was trimmed by 2 bases and V by 4 bases; bases with no gene match: 9. The CDR3 is 16 residues long. CDR3 residues: CASSQTHSGRPYEQYF. In DNA form, the CDR3 reads TGCGCCAGCAGCCAGACCCATAGCGGGAGGCCCTACGAGCAGTACTTC.

V gene TRBV20-1 combines with J gene TRBJ2-5; 10 bases agree with TRBD1. The germline V gene encodes CDR1 DFQATT and CDR2 SNEGSKA (reference sequence). The CDR3 is 15 amino acids. The junction had 6 bases not matched to a gene; V was cut back by 0 bases and J by 5 bases. The CDR3, as DNA: TGCAGTGCTAGAGATGGAGACAGGGGGCTGGAGACCCAGTACTTC. Translation gives CSARDGDRGLETQYF.

This clonotype was observed once. The chain combines TRBV2 with TRBJ2-3; 8 nucleotides align to TRBD1. This CDR3 has 17 residues. Trimming removed 1 base from V and 2 bases from J; junction bases left unmatched: 8. In germline, CDR1 is SNHLY, CDR2 FYNNEI. The CDR3: CASSEGDPGQVTDTQYF. As DNA, the CDR3 is TGTGCCAGCAGTGAAGGGGATCCGGGACAGGTCACAGATACGCAGTATTTT.

The chain employs TRBV7-6 and TRBJ1-2; 7 bases fit TRBD1. This CDR3 region has 13 residues. V dropped 4 bases and J dropped 4; count of bases not matched to a gene: 3. Germline V gene data show CDR1 as SGHVS and CDR2 as FNYEAQ. CDR3 in DNA: TGTGCCAGCAGCTCGACAGGGACCTATGGCTACACCTTC. Protein sequence: CASSSTGTYGYTF.

V usage is TRBV11-3 and J usage is TRBJ2-2; 7 nucleotides match TRBD1. Per germline, CDR1 SGHNT and CDR2 YENEEA. This CDR3 contains 15 residues. The trim removed 9 bases at V and 1 base at J, leaving 8 bases unmatched. CDR3 region: CASTDRAKNTGELFF. Here the CDR3 DNA reads TGTGCCAGTACAGACAGGGCCAAGAACACCGGGGAGCTGTTTTTT.

This clonotype was counted only a few times. This chain uses TRBV7-9 with TRBJ1-2; the D gene is possibly TRBD1 (6 bases). Germline values: CDR1 SEHNR, CDR2 FQNEAQ (reference sequence). The CDR3 has 14 residues. Trimming cost V 5 bases and J 3 bases, with 13 bases left between them. In nucleotides, the CDR3 is TGTGCCAGCAGCGGTGGGGGGGGCTACTATGGCTACACCTTC. Its protein product is CASSGGGGYYGYTF.

The rearrangement links TRBV5-4 to TRBJ2-1; 7 positions match TRBD1. The V and J ends lost 4 bases and 11 bases, in that order; junction bases with no gene match: 9. The CDR3 is 13 residues long. Germline lookup yields CDR1 SGHNT and CDR2 YYREEE (reference sequence). DNA for the CDR3: TGTGCCAGCAGCCCCCCGGGACAGTCAAAGCAGTTCTTC. Protein sequence: CASSPPGQSKQFF.

This clonotype was picked up a small number of times. The V gene is TRBV18, the J gene TRBJ2-7, with 10 bases identical to TRBD2. The CDR3 contains 14 residues. The trim removed 0 bases at V and 7 bases at J, leaving 3 bases unmatched. Germline assignment: CDR1 KGHSH and CDR2 LQKENI. The CDR3 protein is CASSPPGSGREQYF. The CDR3, as DNA: TGTGCCAGCTCACCACCGGGTAGCGGGAGGGAGCAGTACTTC. The whole variable domain, remainder taken from reference TRBV18 and TRBJ2-7, is NAGVMQNPRHLVRRRGQEARLRCSPMKGHSHVYWYRQLPEEGLKFMVYLQKENIIDESGMPKERFSAEFPKEGPSILRIQQVVRGDSAAYFCASSPPGSGREQYFGPGTRLTVT.

This clonotype was picked up a small number of times. This rearrangement joins TRBV29-1 to TRBJ2-5; tentatively, D is TRBD1 (7 bases). V was shortened by 0 bases and J by 7 bases, with 24 bases between the two germline ends. CDR3 length equals 17 residues. The germline V gene has CDR1 SQVTM and CDR2 ANQGSEA. The CDR3 spells CSVEDAGRGGGLGTQYF. DNA for the CDR3: TGCAGCGTTGAAGATGCCGGGAGAGGGGGCGGGTTGGGGACCCAGTACTTC.

CDR3 nucleotide sequence: TGTGCCACCCGTTTAAGGGGGCGGTACGAGCAGTACTTC. This gives the protein CATRLRGRYEQYF. The chain couples TRBV2 to TRBJ2-7; TRBD1 agrees at 7 bases. The CDR3 is 13 amino acids. J lost 4 bases, V lost 10 bases, and 10 bases had no gene match. The germline V gene has CDR1 SNHLY and CDR2 FYNNEI.

The CDR3 spells CACGVISYEQYF. The CDR3 DNA follows: TGTGCCTGCGGGGTTATCTCCTACGAGCAGTACTTC. The chain carries TRBV7-8 and TRBJ2-7; weak D call: TRBD2 (6 bases). Looked up from germline, CDR1 is SGHVS and CDR2 is FQNEAQ. Trimming removed 11 bases at V and 0 bases at J, with 11 bases between. The CDR3 consists of 12 residues.

This clonotype was recorded a few times. The chain joins TRBV5-1 to TRBJ2-5, with TRBD2 matching over 10 bases. The length of the CDR3 is 16 residues. The V and J ends lost 0 bases and 5 bases, in that order; junction bases with no gene match: 7. The germline CDR1 and CDR2 sequences are SGHRS and YFSETQ. CDR3 protein: CASSLAPSGSVETQYF. In DNA, the CDR3 is TGCGCCAGCAGCTTGGCTCCTAGCGGGAGCGTGGAGACCCAGTACTTC.

This clonotype was seen ten or more times. The CDR3 loop is CASSLAGSYNEQFF. The CDR3 DNA reads TGCGCCAGCAGCTTAGCGGGCTCCTACAATGAGCAGTTCTTC. This sequence joins TRBV5-1 and TRBJ2-1, with D possibly matching TRBD2 (6 bases). Trimming took off 2 bases at V and 0 bases at J, with 6 bases between the two ends. The CDR3 is made up of 14 amino acids. CDR1 and CDR2 from the germline V gene are SGHRS and YFSETQ.

CDR3 DNA: TGTGCCAGCAGCTCCCGAATGGGGGAGGACCACTACGAGCAGTACTTC. It specifies CASSSRMGEDHYEQYF. The chain couples TRBV7-2 to TRBJ2-7, with D perhaps TRBD2 (6 bases). This CDR3 is built from 16 residues. Trimming shortened V by 4 bases and J by 3 bases, and 19 bases separated the two germline ends. Germline V gene lookup returns CDR1 SGHTA and CDR2 FQGNSA. Together with reference TRBV7-2 and TRBJ2-7, the CDR3 gives the full variable domain: GAGVSQSPSNKVTEKGKDVELRCDPISGHTALYWYRQSLGQGLEFLIYFQGNSAPDKSGLPSDRFSAERTGGSVSTLTIQRTQQEDSAVYLCASSSRMGEDHYEQYFGPGTRLTVT.

The chain links TRBV18 to TRBJ1-4; 9 bases are shared with TRBD1. With 5 bases clipped from V and 14 bases from J, the junction kept 6 bases outside the gene matches. Germline V gene data show CDR1 as KGHSH and CDR2 as LQKENI. This CDR3 has 12 amino acids. The CDR3 DNA reads TGTGCCAGCTCATTTTCCGGGACAGGGCTGTTTTTT. It encodes CASSFSGTGLFF.

The chain combines TRBV27 with TRBJ2-5, with 9 bases aligning to TRBD1. J lost 4 bases, V lost 3 bases, and 3 bases had no gene match. The CDR3 spans 14 residues. The V gene's germline CDR1 is MNHEY and CDR2 SMNVEV (reference sequence). CDR3 DNA sequence: TGTGCCAGCAGTTTCCTGGGACAGGGAGAGACCCAGTACTTC. This codes for CASSFLGQGETQYF.

As regards this clonotype: This clone may be a read error of a much larger clone one base away. The chain is built from TRBV20-1 and TRBJ2-7; the D is unclear. CDR3 length: 11 residues. The V gene's germline CDR1 is DFQATT and CDR2 SNEGSKA (reference sequence). CDR3 loop: CCASKGIEQYF. The CDR3 DNA sequence: TGCTGTGCTAGTAAAGGGATCGAGCAGTACTTC.

This clonotype appeared a few times. The chain has TRBV2 and TRBJ2-2; D is uncertain. CDR1 and CDR2 (germline): SNHLY, FYNNEI. The CDR3 spans 12 residues. The V and J ends lost 7 bases and 4 bases respectively, with 7 bases between them. CDR3 coding DNA: TGTGCCAGCACTCCTTTCACCGGGGAGCTGTTTTTT. Amino acids: CASTPFTGELFF. Based on the CDR3 plus reference TRBV2 and TRBJ2-2, the full variable domain is EPEVTQTPSHQVTQMGQEVILRCVPISNHLYFYWYRQILGQKVEFLVSFYNNEISEKSEIFDDQFSVERPDGSNFTLKIRSTKLEDSAMYFCASTPFTGELFFGEGSRLTVL.

The genes are TRBV20-1 and TRBJ2-3, with 16 bases that match TRBD2. The J segment lost 8 bases and the V segment lost 5 bases, leaving 16 bases of the junction unmatched. The germline V gene encodes CDR1 DFQATT and CDR2 SNEGSKA (reference sequence). This CDR3 contains 18 residues. The CDR3 here is CSAGPPGLAGGLLGTQYF. In nucleotides, the CDR3 is TGCAGTGCTGGTCCGCCGGGACTAGCGGGAGGGCTCCTCGGTACGCAGTATTTT.

The chain is built from TRBV12-3 or TRBV12-4 and TRBJ2-5; 7 nucleotides agree with TRBD2. CDR3 length: 14 amino acids. After removal of 6 bases from V and 1 base from J, the junction contained 5 bases not matched to a gene. CDR3 sequence (DNA): TGTGCCAGCAGACCTAGCGGCGCCCAAGAGACCCAGTACTTC. It codes for CASRPSGAQETQYF.

This chain connects TRBV29-1 to TRBJ2-5; D gene uncertain. V lost 5 bases and J 2 bases, leaving 9 bases between the germline ends. From germline, CDR1 is SQVTM and CDR2 ANQGSEA. The CDR3 length is 12 residues. CDR3 sequence (DNA): TGCAGCGTTCCGGGCGGTCAAGAGACCCAGTACTTC. Amino acid sequence: CSVPGGQETQYF.

The gene calls are TRBV7-9 and TRBJ2-1; 7 nucleotides align to TRBD1. The CDR3 loop spans 15 amino acids. The germline V gene encodes CDR1 SEHNR and CDR2 FQNEAQ (reference sequence). V was clipped by 5 bases and J by 5 bases; unmatched bases: 9. The DNA of the CDR3 is TGTGCCAGCAGCCCGTTTGGACAGGTCAACAATGAGCAGTTCTTC. This codes for CASSPFGQVNNEQFF.